Listed below are T cell receptor beta chains from one sample, sequenced in a study of OX40 agonist ivuxolimab in advanced cancers. Assay: immunoSEQ multiplex PCR; the TCRdb copy retains only in-frame clones and omits some. This sample has around 25,000 clones, with 83% found just once. The sample in question was CD4+ or CD8+ T cells sorted from blood, obtained in a trial of the OX40 agonist ivuxolimab. These receptors were taken from an adult with an advanced solid tumor such as melanoma, head and neck, liver or kidney cancer. CDR3s include the opening cysteine and the closing phenylalanine or tryptophan. The D gene is left open where the match is weak. Clone size is not always given. Where it is, it says once, few, many or a class for expanded clones.

TRBJ1-1 | - | - | TRBV6-5 | CASSLTGGDGTEAFF | TGTGCCAGCAGCCTTACGGGGGGAGATGGCACTGAAGCTTTCTTT
TRBJ1-1 | - | - | TRBV21-1 | CASSVRTGVNTEAFF | TGTGCCAGCAGCGTCCGGACAGGAGTGAACACTGAAGCTTTCTTT
TRBJ1-1 | - | medium-sized | TRBV7-8 | CASSTTTDFGTEAFF | TGTGCCAGCAGCACCACGACTGACTTCGGGACTGAAGCTTTCTTT
TRBJ2-2 | TRBD1 | - | TRBV11-3 | CASSPGTGEVGELFF | TGTGCCAGCAGCCCCGGGACAGGGGAAGTCGGGGAGCTGTTTTTT
TRBJ2-7 | - | - | TRBV29-1 | CSVLGEDYEQYF | TGCAGCGTCCTTGGGGAGGACTACGAGCAGTACTTC
TRBJ2-1 | - | - | TRBV27 | CASSLVQGPYNEQFF | TGTGCCAGCAGTTTAGTCCAGGGACCCTACAATGAGCAGTTCTTC
TRBJ2-7 | - | - | TRBV9 | CASSAYRGGREQYF | TGTGCCAGCAGCGCGTACAGGGGGGGACGCGAGCAGTACTTC
TRBJ2-1 | TRBD2 | - | TRBV6-6 | CASRKRGGSYNEQFF | TGTGCCAGCAGAAAGCGGGGGGGTTCCTACAATGAGCAGTTCTTC
TRBJ2-3 | - | once | TRBV13 | CASSLTGFTWNTQYF | TGTGCCAGCAGCTTAACGGGGTTTACGTGGAATACGCAGTATTTT
TRBJ1-1 | TRBD1 | once | TRBV7-9 | CASSLGTGGHGTEAFF | TGTGCCAGCAGCTTAGGGACAGGGGGCCATGGCACTGAAGCTTTCTTT
TRBJ1-1 | - | - | TRBV19 | CASSTGDNMNTEAFF | TGTGCCAGTAGTACCGGGGACAATATGAACACTGAAGCTTTCTTT
TRBJ1-1 | TRBD1 | - | TRBV7-9 | CASSFLPGQGWSEAFF | TGTGCCAGCAGCTTCCTCCCGGGACAGGGTTGGTCTGAAGCTTTCTTT
TRBJ2-5 | - | once | TRBV2 | CASGRTAPPRAQYF | TGTGCCAGCGGAAGGACAGCGCCTCCAAGGGCCCAGTACTTC
TRBJ2-7 | - | - | TRBV6-5 | CASSVDRRLYEQYF | TGTGCCAGCAGTGTGGACAGAAGGTTATACGAGCAGTACTTC
TRBJ1-5 | - | - | TRBV15 | CATSSGYNQPQHF | TGTGCCACCAGCTCCGGGTACAATCAGCCCCAGCATTTT
TRBJ1-1 | TRBD1 | - | TRBV19 | CASSFSQGVHTEAFF | TGTGCCAGTAGTTTTTCACAGGGGGTTCACACTGAAGCTTTCTTT
TRBJ2-1 | - | - | TRBV6-5 | CASGGLPPRNEQFF | TGTGCCAGCGGGGGCCTTCCCCCTCGCAATGAGCAGTTCTTC
TRBJ1-3 | - | - | TRBV19 | CASSLPREGASGNTIYF | TGTGCCAGTAGTTTGCCCCGCGAGGGAGCCTCTGGAAACACCATATATTTT
TRBJ2-5 | TRBD1 | - | TRBV4-3 | CASSHGGDRDETQYF | TGCGCCAGCAGCCATGGGGGGGACAGGGACGAGACCCAGTACTTC
TRBJ1-1 | - | medium-sized | TRBV9 | CASSEGARLVLNTEAFF | TGTGCCAGCAGCGAAGGGGCTCGCCTGGTCCTGAACACTGAAGCTTTCTTT
TRBJ2-3 | - | once | TRBV19 | CASSVPDTQYF | TGTGCCAGTAGTGTGCCAGATACGCAGTATTTT
TRBJ2-3 | TRBD1 | - | TRBV9 | CASSVARTGVTDTQYF | TGTGCCAGCAGCGTCGCCAGGACAGGGGTCACAGATACGCAGTATTTT
TRBJ2-7 | - | few | TRBV6-5 | CASSLQPYEQYF | TGTGCCAGCAGTCTCCAACCCTACGAGCAGTACTTC
TRBJ2-1 | TRBD2 | few | TRBV5-5 | CASSYLAGITGNEQFF | TGTGCCAGCAGCTACTTAGCGGGGATAACCGGGAATGAGCAGTTCTTC
TRBJ2-5 | - | - | TRBV6-5 | CASSYSRVGQETQYF | TGTGCCAGCAGTTACTCGCGTGTGGGCCAAGAGACCCAGTACTTC
TRBJ1-1 | - | - | TRBV5-4 | CASRQGNTEAFF | TGTGCCAGCAGACAGGGAAACACTGAAGCTTTCTTT